This T cell receptor (beta chain) derives from a study of Graves' ophthalmopathy and Graves' hyperthyroidism. Unmatched junction bases numbered 11, after V lost 5 bases and J lost 6 bases. The length of the CDR3 is 15 residues. Beta-chain TCR CDR3 regions were amplified from RNA transcripts. Amplification began with first-round RT-PCR using HTBI primers, then second-round multiplex PCR was performed. In TCRdb, the multiplex PCR reads were re-called with MiXCR into one record per CDR3 protein. Of under 350,000 distinct CDR3 sequences listed, roughly 16% are singletons. This clonotype was detected ten times or more.

The source material was peripheral blood. The sequence was obtained from an adult man with Graves' ophthalmopathy. The chain links TRBV12-3 or TRBV12-4 to TRBJ2-7; 9 bases are shared with TRBD1. CDR3 region: CASSVAGTGPAEQYF. The CDR3 DNA reads TGTGCCAGCAGTGTTGCCGGGACAGGGCCCGCCGAGCAGTACTTC.